The rows below give T cell receptor beta chains drawn from one sample of a study of cytomegalovirus exposure and HLA in healthy donors. The table came from immunoSEQ multiplex PCR; TCRdb's copy has only in-frame clones and leaves some out. The sample holds some 100,000 clones, approximately 71% seen once. Material for sequencing was PBMCs. All receptors derive from a woman under 30 in good health and CMV-seropositive. Both conserved end residues are part of each CDR3. The D gene is left open where the match is weak. Size values are once, few and many counts, or a class for expanded clones, and some rows have none.

clone size	J gene	V gene	D gene	CDR3 protein	CDR3 DNA
-	TRBJ2-3	TRBV2	-	CASRGAGVTQYF	TGTGCCAGCAGGGGTGCGGGTGTTACGCAGTATTTT
-	TRBJ2-2	TRBV7-3	TRBD2	CASSLMGEGSAGELFF	TGTGCCAGCAGCTTAATGGGGGAGGGTTCCGCCGGGGAGCTGTTTTTT
-	TRBJ1-5	TRBV10-3	TRBD1	CAISESKQGGNQPQHF	TGTGCCATCAGTGAGTCGAAACAGGGGGGCAATCAGCCCCAGCATTTT
-	TRBJ1-1	TRBV4-1	-	CASSQVGGNTEAFF	TGCGCCAGCAGCCAAGTCGGGGGGAACACTGAAGCTTTCTTT
-	TRBJ1-1	TRBV6-4	TRBD1	CASSVDRGRPSTEAFF	TGTGCCAGCAGTGTGGACAGGGGCCGCCCTAGCACTGAAGCTTTCTTT
-	TRBJ2-7	TRBV19	-	CASSIGGRAYEQYF	TGTGCCAGTAGTATCGGAGGCCGGGCCTACGAGCAGTACTTC
few	TRBJ1-1	TRBV19	TRBD1	CASSTGTGGSGEAFF	TGTGCCAGTAGTACCGGGACAGGGGGCAGTGGTGAAGCTTTCTTT
-	TRBJ1-1	TRBV12-5	-	CASGLGGVYGRTEAFF	TGTGCTAGTGGTTTGGGGGGCGTTTACGGTAGAACTGAAGCTTTCTTT
-	TRBJ2-7	TRBV7-2	TRBD1	CASSFSGTGYHEQYF	TGTGCCAGCAGCTTTTCTGGGACAGGGTACCACGAGCAGTACTTC
few	TRBJ2-3	TRBV9	TRBD2	CASSVGGGGTDTQYF	TGTGCCAGCAGCGTAGGGGGGGGAGGCACAGATACGCAGTATTTT
-	TRBJ2-3	TRBV29-1	-	CSASTTRGTDTQYF	TGCAGCGCTTCTACTACCCGGGGCACAGATACGCAGTATTTT
-	TRBJ2-7	TRBV7-2	TRBD2	CASSLAQRAGEGEQYF	TGTGCCAGCAGCTTAGCTCAGCGAGCGGGAGAGGGCGAGCAGTACTTC